This TCR beta chain derives from a study of regulatory T cells in long-lasting Graves disease. The wider study: Graves' patients, newly diagnosed, had taken antithyroid drugs under 3 months. Whole-study results and caveats: Persistent disease was characterized by preferential usage of TRBV28, TRBJ1-2 and TRBJ2-5.

Germline V gene sequence: CDR1 SGHTA, CDR2 FQGTGA. The CDR3 is 13 residues long. The ends were cut back, 2 bases at V and 2 bases at J, with 4 bases in the middle. Combining iRepertoire HTBI primers with Arm-PCR of CDR3 regions, the authors built TCR beta libraries. TCRdb re-called the multiplex PCR reads with MiXCR, one entry per CDR3 protein. The sample shows about 400,000 distinct CDR3 sequences, about a sixth of them seen only once. Time point in this sample: newly diagnosed GD, antithyroid drugs for less than 3 months. There was RNA extracted from PBMCs, and the TCR library was made from it. In this sample, this clonotype turned up many times. Antigen: not known. This may be a read error: a much more frequent sequence differs by one nucleotide. The same data also went into a second study, on T cells in Graves' hyperthyroidism and ophthalmopathy. That investigation notes: Uncontrolled infection, other autoimmune disease, pregnancy or lactation barred patients from enrollment.

V usage is TRBV7-3 and J usage is TRBJ2-1; D is unclear. The receptor comes from a woman aged 18-29 years with Graves disease. The input for sequencing was peripheral blood mononuclear cells (PBMCs), taken at new diagnosis, from a patient treated with antithyroid drugs. The CDR3 DNA reads as TGTGCCAGCAGCTTAGAAGCCTACAATGAGCAGTTCTTC. As protein: CASSLEAYNEQFF.